This TCR beta chain was identified during a study of radiotherapy plus CTLA-4 blockade in lung cancer. CDR3 size: 16 residues. The germline gives CDR1 MNHEY, CDR2 SMNVEV (reference sequence). The V and J ends lost 0 bases and 4 bases respectively, with 14 bases between them. Only in-frame clones appear in the TCRdb table, and some are missing; sequencing was by immunoSEQ multiplex PCR. Here the sample spans over 80,000 clones, over 80% being singletons. The chain carries TRBV27 and TRBJ2-3, with D perhaps matching TRBD2 (7 bases). This TCR was recovered from a human donor with non-small cell lung cancer who had stable disease on radiotherapy plus ipilimumab. The material sequenced was peripheral blood, taken from a patient treated with radiotherapy plus ipilimumab. CDR3 residues: CASSLSPRGASDTQYF. The CDR3 DNA is TGTGCCAGCAGTTTATCGCCTCGGGGGGCTTCAGATACGCAGTATTTT.